This is a list of T cell receptor beta chains from one sample in a study of CD8 T cells in Susac syndrome. TCRdb reprocessed the immunoSEQ multiplex PCR reads via MiXCR and lists one record per CDR3 protein. Of around 200,000 distinct CDR3 sequences listed, approximately 95% were seen once; the top ten hold around 0.082%. The sequenced material came from CD4+ T cells from PBMCs. These TCRs come from a human donor with multiple sclerosis. The CDR3 runs from the conserved cysteine through the conserved F or W. A D gene is named only where the DNA matches it firmly. The size of a clone is reported for some rows only, either as once, few or many, or as a class for expanded clones.

TRBV11-2	TRBJ1-1	once	TRBD1	CASSFRQGNTEAFF	TGTGCCAGCAGCTTTCGACAGGGGAACACTGAAGCTTTCTTT
TRBV25-1	TRBJ1-6	NA	TRBD1	CASSEYDRERSPLHF	TGTGCCAGCAGTGAATATGACAGGGAGCGGTCACCCCTCCACTTT
TRBV9	TRBJ2-3	NA	NA	CASSPSPTDTQYF	TGTGCCAGCAGCCCATCACCCACAGATACGCAGTATTTT
TRBV6-4	TRBJ1-2	NA	NA	CASSETALGYGYTF	TGTGCCAGCAGTGAGACAGCGCTTGGCTATGGCTACACCTTC
TRBV30	TRBJ1-3	NA	NA	CAWRRLLSGNTIYF	TGTGCCTGGAGGCGACTGCTCTCTGGAAACACCATATATTTT
TRBV27	TRBJ1-2	NA	NA	CASSTIGAGDYGYTF	TGTGCCAGCAGTACAATTGGGGCAGGGGACTATGGCTACACCTTC
TRBV4-2	TRBJ2-1	NA	NA	CASSPGGGRNEQFF	TGTGCCAGCAGCCCAGGGGGGGGGAGGAATGAGCAGTTCTTC
TRBV19	TRBJ2-3	NA	NA	CASTTDRTDTQYF	TGTGCCAGTACTACCGACCGGACAGATACGCAGTATTTT
TRBV3-1	TRBJ2-3	NA	NA	CASSPPLGTQYF	TGTGCCAGCAGCCCTCCTCTAGGTACGCAGTATTTT
TRBV7-2	TRBJ2-5	NA	TRBD2	CASSPTAGGVETQYF	TGTGCCAGCAGCCCCACGGCGGGGGGCGTGGAGACCCAGTACTTC
TRBV20-1	TRBJ1-5	NA	NA	CSAIDPVTQNQPQHF	TGCAGTGCTATCGATCCCGTGACACAGAATCAGCCCCAGCATTTT
TRBV2	TRBJ1-1	NA	NA	CASRREANTEAFF	TGTGCCAGCAGGCGGGAGGCGAACACTGAAGCTTTCTTT
TRBV15	TRBJ2-1	NA	TRBD2	CATSRAPGGASDNEQFF	TGTGCCACCAGCAGGGCCCCCGGGGGGGCGTCGGACAATGAGCAGTTCTTC
TRBV3-1	TRBJ1-2	NA	NA	CASSHRGAYGYTF	TGTGCCAGCAGCCACAGGGGCGCCTATGGCTACACCTTC
TRBV18	TRBJ1-6	NA	NA	CASALGDSPLHF	TGTGCCAGCGCCCTAGGGGATTCACCCCTCCACTTT
TRBV30	TRBJ2-1	NA	TRBD1	CAEGAGGSYNEQFF	TGTGCCGAGGGGGCAGGGGGCTCCTACAATGAGCAGTTCTTC
TRBV2	TRBJ2-1	NA	NA	CASQIWDEQFF	TGTGCCAGCCAAATATGGGATGAGCAGTTCTTC
TRBV7-9	TRBJ2-1	NA	NA	CASSLIGGDEQFF	TGTGCCAGCAGCCTCATAGGTGGAGATGAGCAGTTCTTC
TRBV20-1	TRBJ1-5	NA	NA	CSATSGGAGQPQHF	TGCAGTGCTACTAGCGGGGGGGCGGGTCAGCCCCAGCATTTT
TRBV15	TRBJ2-1	NA	TRBD2	CATSRTLQVGGGVNEQFF	TGTGCCACCAGCAGGACGCTTCAGGTGGGCGGGGGGGTGAATGAGCAGTTCTTC
TRBV29-1	TRBJ2-3	NA	TRBD2	CSVGTSGYTQYF	TGCAGCGTTGGGACTAGCGGTTATACGCAGTATTTT
TRBV6-5	TRBJ2-1	NA	TRBD2	CASNPGGSSYNEQFF	TGTGCCAGCAACCCGGGGGGAAGCTCCTACAATGAGCAGTTCTTC
TRBV2	TRBJ1-1	once	NA	CASSEAGGYTEAFF	TGTGCCAGCAGTGAGGCCGGGGGATACACTGAAGCTTTCTTT
TRBV5-1	TRBJ2-5	NA	TRBD1	CASSQDRVELETQYF	TGCGCCAGCAGCCAGGACAGGGTTGAATTAGAGACCCAGTACTTC
TRBV12-3/TRBV12-4	TRBJ1-5	NA	TRBD1	CASSRDRRAQPQHF	TGTGCCAGCAGCCGGGACAGACGTGCCCAGCCCCAGCATTTT
TRBV3-1	TRBJ1-1	NA	NA	CASSPRAPGTAFF	TGTGCCAGCAGCCCTCGGGCGCCAGGGACGGCTTTCTTT
TRBV27	TRBJ2-7	NA	NA	CASSGLEGVGEQYF	TGTGCCAGCAGTGGGTTAGAGGGAGTAGGCGAGCAGTACTTC